This TCR beta chain was identified during a study of shared clonotypes between healthy human individuals. Study-wide context: CD8 memory received one plate per donor, CD8 naive two, CD4 memory three and CD4 naive three. Points from the study as a whole: Shared clonotypes: about 5.3% naive CD4, about 3.3% naive CD8, 2.3% memory CD4, under 0.5% memory CD8.

Of note for this clone: Its antigen is as yet unknown.

The V segment lost 8 bases and the J segment 2 bases; nucleotides outside the gene matches: 1. The CDR3 has 14 amino acids. The germline CDR1 and CDR2 sequences are MNHEY and SVGAGI. Sequencing was at deep level. Measured with immunoSEQ multiplex PCR; TCRdb has only the in-frame clones, and not every one. The sample holds some 2,000,000 clones, roughly 95% seen once. This receptor was obtained from a young man in good health. This sequence joins TRBV6-5 and TRBJ2-3, with 13 bases identical to TRBD2. Sequencing input: naive CD4+ T cells sorted from blood. Subset noted: CD45RA+ positively selected. The CDR3 sequence is CASGTSGNTDTQYF. Here the CDR3 DNA reads TGTGCCAGCGGGACTAGCGGGAACACAGATACGCAGTATTTT.